The 18 T cell receptor beta chains below were found in one sample sequenced in a study of metastatic and nonmetastatic thyroid tumors (dated by TCRdb to about 2020). None of the patients had been given any treatment before thyroid surgery. The protocol used for the library was PCR. This sample was sequenced with an Illumina HiSeq 4000. The public sequencing data were trimmed at Q25 with fastp and processed into clonotypes with MiXCR by TCRdb, which kept only in-frame beta chains. Counted in this sample were over 11,000 clones; roughly 28% of them appeared once. The ten largest clonotypes hold around 18% of the sample. The sequenced sample consisted of tumor tissue. These receptors were obtained from a female donor with papillary thyroid cancer or a benign thyroid nodule (not recorded which). Some clones in this sample may be carry-over from other donors' samples.

The chain uses TRBV18 and TRBJ1-5; D not certain. Trimming removed 6 bases at V and 5 bases at J, with 14 bases between. This CDR3 comprises 14 residues. Germline V gene sequence: CDR1 KGHSH, CDR2 LQKENI. The CDR3 nucleotides read TGTGCCAGCTCGATAGCGGGGAGAGATCAGCCCCAGCATTTT. It codes for CASSIAGRDQPQHF.

This clone was counted ten times or more. The chain couples TRBV28 to TRBJ2-1; weak D call: TRBD2 (6 bases). The germline V gene has CDR1 MDHEN and CDR2 SYDVKM. Trimming left V 5 bases short and J 3 bases short, with 14 bases between. There are 15 residues in the CDR3. CDR3: CASSASGANYNEQFF. The CDR3 bases are TGTGCCAGCAGTGCTTCGGGAGCGAACTACAATGAGCAGTTCTTC.

By share, this clone ranks as medium-sized (0.01 to 0.1%). The CDR3 DNA reads as TGCGCCAGCAGCTTGGAGGGGGCTGGTTCACCCCTCCACTTT. This gives the protein CASSLEGAGSPLHF. This rearrangement joins TRBV5-1 to TRBJ1-6; TRBD1 aligns across 7 bases. The CDR3 length is 14 residues. V lost 0 bases, J lost 9 bases, and 3 bases stayed unmatched. Germline V gene data show CDR1 as SGHRS and CDR2 as YFSETQ.

The J gene is TRBJ1-2, the V gene TRBV20-1; D is unclear. Trimming removed 6 bases from V and 0 bases from J, with 14 bases in between. The CDR3 spans 14 residues. Germline CDR1 DFQATT, CDR2 SNEGSKA (reference sequence). In nucleotides, the CDR3 is TGCAGTGCCAGGAGGGCAGGAGCTAACTATGGCTACACCTTC. Translated: CSARRAGANYGYTF.

The chain recombines TRBV6-1 with TRBJ2-7; the D call may be TRBD1 or TRBD2 (5 bases each). CDR1 and CDR2 from the germline V gene are MNHNS and SASEGT. The CDR3 has 16 amino acids. The ends were cut back, 4 bases at V and 3 bases at J, with 19 bases in the middle. CDR3 sequence: CASSGSGTARYYEQYV. The CDR3 region has the DNA TGTGCCAGCAGTGGATCCGGGACGGCCAGGTACTACGAGCAGTACGTC.

The CDR3 DNA sequence: TGTGCCAGCAGTGCCCGGACAGGGGTTACTGAAGCTTTCTTT. Protein: CASSARTGVTEAFF. The rearrangement joins TRBV12-3 or TRBV12-4 to TRBJ1-1; 9 bases are shared with TRBD1. With V trimmed by 5 bases and J by 5 bases, 6 bases remained unmatched. The CDR3 length is 14 residues.

This clone was observed at least ten times. The V and J genes are TRBV5-1 and TRBJ2-6; weak D call: TRBD2 (5 bases). Germline V gene data show CDR1 as SGHRS and CDR2 as YFSETQ. The CDR3 extends over 19 amino acids. The germline V and J ends were trimmed by 0 bases and 4 bases, with 20 bases remaining between them. This CDR3 reads CASSLVLRGSLMGANVLTF. The CDR3 DNA is TGCGCCAGCAGCTTGGTATTGCGTGGGAGCTTAATGGGGGCCAACGTCCTGACTTTC.

V and J are TRBV7-2 and TRBJ1-5; 8 bases agree with TRBD1. The CDR3 has 14 residues. V trimming: 1 base; J trimming: 7 bases; junction bases outside the gene matches: 3. Looked up from germline, CDR1 is SGHTA and CDR2 is FQGNSA. This chain's CDR3 is CASSLGHRGQPQHF. In DNA form, the CDR3 reads TGTGCCAGCAGCTTAGGACACAGGGGGCAGCCCCAGCATTTT.

The gene calls are TRBV27 and TRBJ2-5; no firm D call. Between the trimmed V and J ends, which lost 3 bases and 4 bases, there was a span of 9 bases. The length of the CDR3 is 13 residues. CDR1 is MNHEY and CDR2 is SMNVEV in the germline V gene (reference sequence). The CDR3 sequence is CASSFRLGETQYF. DNA of the CDR3: TGTGCCAGCAGTTTCAGGCTTGGAGAGACCCAGTACTTC.

A remark on this clone: One junction end does not reproduce the germline sequence, and a read error may be involved. Other DNA sequences in the same sample also yield this CDR3. The V gene is TRBV20-1, the J gene TRBJ2-6; 8 nucleotides align to TRBD1. CDR3 length: 18 amino acids. Germline-derived CDR1 and CDR2 are DFQATT and SNEGSKA (reference sequence). The CDR3 loop is CSAGFTGGISSGANVLTF. As DNA, the CDR3 is TGCAGCGCTGGCTTTACAGGGGGGATAAGCTCTGGCGCCAACGTCCTCACTTTC.

This clone has ten or more counts. This chain joins TRBV7-2 and TRBJ2-3; 15 nucleotides match TRBD2. This CDR3 is 16 amino acids long. Germline values: CDR1 SGHTA, CDR2 FQGNSA. The J segment lost 5 bases and the V segment lost 6 bases, leaving 6 bases of the junction unmatched. The CDR3 sequence: CASRWTSGGAGDTQYF. The CDR3, as DNA: TGTGCCAGCAGATGGACTAGCGGGGGGGCGGGAGATACGCAGTATTTT.

This clone is large by share. The chain links TRBV9 to TRBJ2-7, with 8 bases matching TRBD2. V was pared by 1 base and J by 2 bases, with 8 bases of the junction left unmatched. Germline CDR1 is SGDLS and CDR2 is YYNGEE. This CDR3 comprises 16 residues. CDR3 in DNA: TGTGCCAGCAGCGTAAACGGGGGGGAGAACCCCTACGAGCAGTACTTC. Translated, it gives CASSVNGGENPYEQYF.

The chain links TRBV3-1 to TRBJ2-7, with D possibly matching TRBD1 (7 bases). This CDR3 spans 19 amino acids. Germline-derived CDR1 and CDR2 are LGHDT and YNNKEL (reference sequence). Trimming shortened V by 0 bases and J by 0 bases, and 21 bases separated the two germline ends. In DNA form, the CDR3 reads TGTGCCAGCAGCCAAGAAAGTCCAGGAGGGACAGCGAGCTCCTACGAGCAGTACTTC. This sequence encodes CASSQESPGGTASSYEQYF.

V and J are TRBV5-4 and TRBJ2-3; D is uncertain. Germline assignment: CDR1 SGHNT and CDR2 YYREEE (reference sequence). The V end lost 0 bases, the J end lost 1 base, and 9 bases lay between the germline ends. There are 15 residues in the CDR3. CDR3 sequence (DNA): TGTGCCAGCAGCTTGGATCTAAGTGGCACAGATACGCAGTATTTT. This sequence encodes CASSLDLSGTDTQYF.

The chain links TRBV20-1 to TRBJ2-1, with 9 bases lining up with TRBD2. This CDR3 has 14 amino acids. The V gene's germline CDR1 is DFQATT and CDR2 SNEGSKA (reference sequence). The trim removed 6 bases at V and 3 bases at J, leaving 6 bases unmatched. CDR3 DNA: TGCAGTGCACCGCAACTAGCGGGCTACAATGAGCAGTTCTTC. Its translation is CSAPQLAGYNEQFF.

This clone has a count of ten or more. The gene calls are TRBV7-6 and TRBJ1-1; D gene unclear. V lost 5 bases and J lost 4, with 11 bases in between. This CDR3 has 13 amino acids. CDR1 SGHVS and CDR2 FNYEAQ come from the germline V gene. CDR3 sequence reads: CASSPGYRTEAFF. DNA for the CDR3: TGTGCCAGCAGCCCGGGGTACCGCACTGAAGCTTTCTTT.

This rearrangement joins TRBV28 to TRBJ2-1; 11 bases are a match to TRBD2. CDR3 length: 15 residues. Germline V gene data show CDR1 as MDHEN and CDR2 as SYDVKM. V dropped 8 bases and J dropped 5; count of bases not matched to a gene: 8. CDR3 sequence: CASPPVLAGDNEQFF. In DNA, the CDR3 is TGTGCCAGCCCGCCGGTACTAGCGGGAGACAATGAGCAGTTCTTC.

This clone was detected ten times or more. The genes are TRBV7-9 and TRBJ1-6, with no clear D. V dropped 3 bases and J dropped 7 bases, with 4 bases sitting between them. CDR1 and CDR2 from the germline V gene are SEHNR and FQNEAQ (reference sequence). There are 12 residues in the CDR3. CDR3 in DNA: TGTGCCAGCAGCTTGGGGAATTCACCCCTCCACTTT. Protein: CASSLGNSPLHF.